The sequence of this T cell receptor (beta chain) was determined in a study of cytomegalovirus exposure and HLA in healthy donors (dated by TCRdb to the late 2010s). For context, the study as a whole: The 700 or so repertoires of the first cohort and the 110 or so validation repertoires were produced on the same platform, according to a later analysis. The study aimed to test whether cataloging public T cell receptors could reveal signatures of past pathogen exposure. To predict cytomegalovirus infection status, the study brought together high-throughput TCR immunosequencing, statistical association of individual TCRs with disease status, and machine learning. A separate validation cohort of about 110 different subjects was used in addition to the approximately 610-subject first cohort. Broad study findings and their caveats: Across donors, most TCR sequences were observed very rarely, whereas some public TCRs were present in many individuals. In vitro tests confirmed that a few of the cytomegalovirus-associated TCR beta chains recognize cytomegalovirus antigens. The study gave a list of 150 to 200 TCR beta chains associated with cytomegalovirus. According to the authors, the approach could potentially be generalized to other disease states and immunological phenotypes. A later analysis found that TCRs clustered in the first cohort also tended to co-occur in the roughly 120 validation repertoires, with about 94% of cluster scores above 0. A later analysis had no HLA typing for the validation cohort, so co-occurrence there was scored across all 110 or so repertoires. Cytomegalovirus status was reported to be diagnosed by the classifier with high specificity and sensitivity in both the original and validation cohorts.

The sample holds one count of this clone. The clone's antigen remains unknown. No base quality information exists; no much larger clone differs at one position. Separate from the roughly 650-subject first cohort, the validation cohort of 120 subjects was the group to which the donors belonged. The CDR3 measures 15 amino acids from cysteine to phenylalanine. The retained sequence is limited to the CDR3, 45 bases, with the frame set at the first base. The germline V gene yields MGHRA for CDR1 and YSYEKL for CDR2. A distance of 11 bases separates the germline ends of V and J, which lose 3 bases and 2 bases respectively. Receptors were amplified or captured by the immunoSEQ multiplex PCR assay. Under the source paper's analysis protocol: A statistical classification framework was built for diagnosing cytomegalovirus status from the catalog of TCR beta chain sequences. The immuneACCESS repertoire file appears here via TCRdb, limited to in-frame rearrangements. These files lack a portion of the clones; in checked studies, under half of the deficit traces to unresolved V genes, and the cause of the others is not known. Clone size and V and J calls were adopted from that table, with D and trimming inferred from the DNA. This sample lists over 60,000 clones; roughly 94% were detected once. Of the sample, 4.4% falls within the top ten clones.

The specimen sequenced was PBMCs. The chain is assembled from TRBV4-1 and TRBJ1-5; TRBD1 is possibly the D segment (6 matching bases). The origin of this receptor is a young man in good health and CMV-seropositive. The CDR3 reads CASSQGAIGNQPQHF. DNA sequence: TGCGCCAGCAGCCAGGGGGCTATTGGCAATCAGCCCCAGCATTTT.